This T cell receptor (beta chain) appears in the sequencing data of a study of blood T cell repertoires in COVID-19 (dated by TCRdb to about 2020). About the investigation overall: The collaborator samples originated in the United States, Italy and Spain and spanned the acute and convalescent phases of COVID-19. The sample metadata nearly always contained a de-identified subject ID, COVID-19 status, age in years and sex. Where available, HLA class I and class II types were obtained from metadata supplied by the sample provider rather than from assay-based typing. The material from the prospective study consisted of cDNA or gDNA derived from T cells, B-cell-depleted T cells, or PBMCs. The repertoires were released in a freely available public database meant as a resource for research on the immune response to SARS-CoV-2. Subjects who had been exposed to COVID-19, were actively infected with it, or had recovered from it provided the deeply sampled blood TCRbeta repertoires that made up the dataset. The samples were drawn from two sources: the first 160 participants of the ongoing ImmuneRACE study, and 1,200 or so subjects contributed by 6 global collaborators.

TCRbeta CDR3 regions were amplified from genomic DNA by means of the immunoSEQ Assay, a bias-controlled multiplex PCR. On the study's bioinformatics: Nucleated cell counts per sample were estimated from amplification of reference gene primers within the assay. To quantify the absolute abundance of each unique TCRbeta CDR3 rearrangement, sequence reads were collapsed and filtered. For each sample, productive Simpson clonality was calculated by taking the square root of Simpson's diversity index across productive rearrangements. This immuneACCESS table, as held by TCRdb, lists in-frame sequences with V and J called but not all clones. Of the missing ones, under half trace to an unresolved V gene in checked studies; the others have no known cause. The V and J calls and clone size are taken from that table; D and trimming were inferred from the DNA. The sample data list about 370,000 clones, and 90% of these were observed just once. 6% to 7.5% of the sample rests with the top ten.

Each collaborating institution followed its own protocols to collect whole blood in K2EDTA tubes. For TCRbeta analysis, collaborators shipped samples as frozen whole blood, isolated PBMCs, or DNA extracted from either of those sample types. The CDR3 measures 11 amino acids from cysteine to phenylalanine. Left in the record is the CDR3 DNA by itself, 33 bases read in frame from the first base. The V and J ends are trimmed by 5 bases and 2 bases, leaving 4 bases between them. The germline V gene gives CDR1 as SGHAT and CDR2 as FQNNGV. The table lists this clone with a count of one. No antigen is known for it. There are no base qualities to consult, and no much larger clone falls within one base. Study-level results and caveats: The amount of clinical and demographic metadata varied by source and participant and was provided uncurated.

This receptor was identified in a man aged 18-30 years with active or convalescent COVID-19. Material for sequencing was peripheral blood. The chain is assembled from TRBV11-2 and TRBJ2-7, with no D gene named confidently. The CDR3 region has the sequence CASSLTYEQYF. The DNA reads as follows: TGTGCCAGCAGCCTAACCTACGAGCAGTACTTC.